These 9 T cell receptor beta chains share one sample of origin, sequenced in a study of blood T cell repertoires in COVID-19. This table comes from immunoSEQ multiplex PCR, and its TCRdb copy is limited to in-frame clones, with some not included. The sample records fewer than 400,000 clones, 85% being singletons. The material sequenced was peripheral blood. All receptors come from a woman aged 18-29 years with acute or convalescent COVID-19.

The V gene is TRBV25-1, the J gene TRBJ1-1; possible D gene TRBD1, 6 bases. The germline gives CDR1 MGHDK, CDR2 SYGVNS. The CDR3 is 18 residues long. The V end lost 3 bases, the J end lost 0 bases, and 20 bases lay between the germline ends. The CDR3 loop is CASSDRWDITGLNTEAFF. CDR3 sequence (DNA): TGTGCCAGCAGTGACCGGTGGGACATAACGGGATTGAACACTGAAGCTTTCTTT.

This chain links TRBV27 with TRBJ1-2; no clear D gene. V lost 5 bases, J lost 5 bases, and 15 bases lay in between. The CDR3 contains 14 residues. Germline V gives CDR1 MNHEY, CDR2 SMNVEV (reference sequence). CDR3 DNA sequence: TGTGCCAGCAGTCCCGGAGAGGGAAGGTATGGCTACACCTTC. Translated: CASSPGEGRYGYTF.

Here the CDR3 DNA reads TGTGCCAGTAGTATCCCGGCCGGACGGGGTGGCTACACCTTC. Translation: CASSIPAGRGGYTF. This rearrangement joins TRBV19 to TRBJ1-2; no definite D call. There are 14 residues in the CDR3. CDR1 is LNHDA, CDR2 SQIVND, per germline (reference sequence). V lost 3 bases to trimming and J lost 7 bases, with 15 bases between them. Based on the CDR3 plus reference TRBV19 and TRBJ1-2, the full variable domain is DGGITQSPKYLFRKEGQNVTLSCEQNLNHDAMYWYRQDPGQGLRLIYYSQIVNDFQKGDIAEGYSVSREKKESFPLTVTSAQKNPTAFYLCASSIPAGRGGYTFGSGTRLTVV.

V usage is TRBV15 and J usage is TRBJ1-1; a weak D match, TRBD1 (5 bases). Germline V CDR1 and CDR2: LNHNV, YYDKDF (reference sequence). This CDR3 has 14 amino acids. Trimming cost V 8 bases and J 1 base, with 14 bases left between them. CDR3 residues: CATQGKLSNTEAFF. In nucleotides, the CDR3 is TGTGCCACCCAGGGAAAATTGTCGAACACTGAAGCTTTCTTT.

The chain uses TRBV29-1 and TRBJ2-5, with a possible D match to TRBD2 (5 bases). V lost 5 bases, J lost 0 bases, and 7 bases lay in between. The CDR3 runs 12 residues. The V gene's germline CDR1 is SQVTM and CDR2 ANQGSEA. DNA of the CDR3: TGCAGCGTTCGGCGGGACCAAGAGACCCAGTACTTC. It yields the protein CSVRRDQETQYF.

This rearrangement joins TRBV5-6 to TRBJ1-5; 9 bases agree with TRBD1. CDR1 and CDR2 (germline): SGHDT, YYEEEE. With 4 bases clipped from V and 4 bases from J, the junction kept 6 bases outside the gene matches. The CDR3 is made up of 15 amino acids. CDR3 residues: CASSQGGQGNQPQHF. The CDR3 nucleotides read TGTGCCAGCAGCCAAGGGGGACAGGGAAATCAGCCCCAGCATTTT. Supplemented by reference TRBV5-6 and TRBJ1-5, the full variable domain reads DAGVTQSPTHLIKTRGQQVTLRCSPKSGHDTVSWYQQALGQGPQFIFQYYEEEERQRGNFPDRFSGHQFPNYSSELNVNALLLGDSALYLCASSQGGQGNQPQHFGDGTRLSIL.

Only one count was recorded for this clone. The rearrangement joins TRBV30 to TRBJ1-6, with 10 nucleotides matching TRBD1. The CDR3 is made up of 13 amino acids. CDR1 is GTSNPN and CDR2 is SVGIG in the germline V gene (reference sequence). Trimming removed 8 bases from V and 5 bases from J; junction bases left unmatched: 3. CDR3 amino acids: CATDRGDNSPLHF. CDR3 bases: TGTGCCACGGACAGGGGGGATAATTCACCCCTCCACTTT.

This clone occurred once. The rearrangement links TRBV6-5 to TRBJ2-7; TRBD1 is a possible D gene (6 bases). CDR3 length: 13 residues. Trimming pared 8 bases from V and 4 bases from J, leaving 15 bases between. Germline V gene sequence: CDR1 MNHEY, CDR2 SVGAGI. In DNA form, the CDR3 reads TGTGCCAGCGTCAAAGGGCAGGGGTACGAGCAGTACTTC. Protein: CASVKGQGYEQYF.

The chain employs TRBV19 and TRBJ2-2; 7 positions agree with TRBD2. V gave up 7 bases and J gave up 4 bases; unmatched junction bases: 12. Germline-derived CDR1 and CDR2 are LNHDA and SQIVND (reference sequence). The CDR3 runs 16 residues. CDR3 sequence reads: CASTPPQASGTGELFF. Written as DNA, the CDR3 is TGTGCCAGTACCCCACCCCAGGCTAGCGGCACCGGGGAGCTGTTTTTT.